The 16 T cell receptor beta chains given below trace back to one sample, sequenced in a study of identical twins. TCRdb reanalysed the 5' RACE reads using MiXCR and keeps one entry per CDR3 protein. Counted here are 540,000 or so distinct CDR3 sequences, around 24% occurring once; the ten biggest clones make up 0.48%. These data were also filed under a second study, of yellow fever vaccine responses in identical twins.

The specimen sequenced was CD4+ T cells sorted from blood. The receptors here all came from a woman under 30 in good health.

The CDR3 DNA reads TGTGCCAGCAGTTTATTCGGCGGGTACGAGCAGTACGTC. It codes for CASSLFGGYEQYV. This chain connects TRBV28 to TRBJ2-7, with D maybe TRBD2 (5 bases). CDR1 is MDHEN, CDR2 SYDVKM, per germline. CDR3 size: 13 residues. Trimming cost V 1 base and J 4 bases, with 8 bases left between them.

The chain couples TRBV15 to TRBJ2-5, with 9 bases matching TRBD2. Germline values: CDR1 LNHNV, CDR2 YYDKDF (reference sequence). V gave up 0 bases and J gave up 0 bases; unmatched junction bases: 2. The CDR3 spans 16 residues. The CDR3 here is CATSREASGNQETQYF. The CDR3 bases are TGTGCCACCAGCAGAGAGGCTAGCGGGAACCAAGAGACCCAGTACTTC. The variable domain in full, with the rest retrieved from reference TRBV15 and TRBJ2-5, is DAMVIQNPRYQVTQFGKPVTLSCSQTLNHNVMYWYQQKSSQAPKLLFHYYDKDFNNEADTPDNFQSRRPNTSFCFLDIRSPGLGDTAMYLCATSREASGNQETQYFGPGTRLLVL.

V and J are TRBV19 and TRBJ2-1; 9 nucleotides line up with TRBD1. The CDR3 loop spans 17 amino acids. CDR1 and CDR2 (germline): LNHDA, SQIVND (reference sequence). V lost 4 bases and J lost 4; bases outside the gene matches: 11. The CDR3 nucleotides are TGTGCCAGTAGTACCGGGACGGGACAGGGTTTTTACAATGAGCAGTTCTTC. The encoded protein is CASSTGTGQGFYNEQFF.

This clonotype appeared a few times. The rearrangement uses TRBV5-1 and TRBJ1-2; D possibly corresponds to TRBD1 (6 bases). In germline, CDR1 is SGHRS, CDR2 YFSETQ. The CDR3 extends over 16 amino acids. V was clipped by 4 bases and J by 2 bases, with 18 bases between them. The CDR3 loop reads CASSTTDSLRNYGYTF. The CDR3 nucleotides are TGCGCCAGCAGCACAACGGACAGCTTAAGGAACTATGGCTACACCTTC.

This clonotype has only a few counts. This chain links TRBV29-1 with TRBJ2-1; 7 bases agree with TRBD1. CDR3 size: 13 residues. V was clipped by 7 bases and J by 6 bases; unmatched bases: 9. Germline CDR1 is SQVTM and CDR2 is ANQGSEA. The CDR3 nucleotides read TGCAGCGGCGGACAGGTTGGGGTCAATGAGCAGTTCTTC. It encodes CSGGQVGVNEQFF.

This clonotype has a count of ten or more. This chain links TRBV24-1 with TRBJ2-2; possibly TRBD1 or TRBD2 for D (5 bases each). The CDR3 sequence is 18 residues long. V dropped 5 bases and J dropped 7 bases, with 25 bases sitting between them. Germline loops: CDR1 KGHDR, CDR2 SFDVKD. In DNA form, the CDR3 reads TGTGCCACCAGTGTCGGGGACCTTGCAGAAGGGGTGGACGGGGAGCTGTTTTTT. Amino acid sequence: CATSVGDLAEGVDGELFF.

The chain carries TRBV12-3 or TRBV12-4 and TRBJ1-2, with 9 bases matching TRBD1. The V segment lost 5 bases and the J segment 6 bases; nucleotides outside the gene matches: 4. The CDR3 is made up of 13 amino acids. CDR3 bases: TGTGCCAGCAGTCCCCGGGACAGGGATGGCTACACCTTC. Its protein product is CASSPRDRDGYTF.

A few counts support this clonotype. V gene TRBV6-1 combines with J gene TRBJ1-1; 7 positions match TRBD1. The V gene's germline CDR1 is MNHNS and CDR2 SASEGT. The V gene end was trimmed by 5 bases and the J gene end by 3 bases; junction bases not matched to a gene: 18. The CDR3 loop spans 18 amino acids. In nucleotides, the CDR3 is TGTGCCAGCAGTCGAAGTTGGGACAGTGGTAGAACAGACACTGAAGCTTTCTTT. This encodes CASSRSWDSGRTDTEAFF.

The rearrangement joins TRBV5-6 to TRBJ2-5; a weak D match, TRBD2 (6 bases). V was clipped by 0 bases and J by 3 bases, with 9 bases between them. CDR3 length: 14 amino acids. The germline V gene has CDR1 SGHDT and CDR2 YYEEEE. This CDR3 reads CASSLVSSEETQYF. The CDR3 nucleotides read TGTGCCAGCAGCTTGGTGTCTAGCGAAGAGACCCAGTACTTC.

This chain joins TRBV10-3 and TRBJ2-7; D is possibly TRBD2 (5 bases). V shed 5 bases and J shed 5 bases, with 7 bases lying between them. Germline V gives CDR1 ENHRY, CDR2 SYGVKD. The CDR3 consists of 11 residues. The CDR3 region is CAISPGNEQYF. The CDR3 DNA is TGTGCCATCAGTCCGGGGAACGAGCAGTACTTC.

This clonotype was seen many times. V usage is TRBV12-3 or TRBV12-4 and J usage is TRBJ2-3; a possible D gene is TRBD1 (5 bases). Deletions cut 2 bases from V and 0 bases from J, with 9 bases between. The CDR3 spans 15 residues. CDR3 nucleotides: TGTGCCAGCAGTTTAAGGGGCAAGAGCACAGATACGCAGTATTTT. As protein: CASSLRGKSTDTQYF.

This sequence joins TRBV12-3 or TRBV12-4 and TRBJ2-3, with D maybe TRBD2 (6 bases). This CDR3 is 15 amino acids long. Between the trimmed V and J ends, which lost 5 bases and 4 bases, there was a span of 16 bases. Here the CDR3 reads CASSLISGFADTQYF. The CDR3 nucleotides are TGTGCCAGCAGTCTCATTAGCGGCTTCGCAGATACGCAGTATTTT.

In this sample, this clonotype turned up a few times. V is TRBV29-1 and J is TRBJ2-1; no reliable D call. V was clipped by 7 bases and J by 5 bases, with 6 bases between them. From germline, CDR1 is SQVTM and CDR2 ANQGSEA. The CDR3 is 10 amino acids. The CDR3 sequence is CSAEDNEQFF. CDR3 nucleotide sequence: TGCAGCGCCGAGGACAATGAGCAGTTCTTC.

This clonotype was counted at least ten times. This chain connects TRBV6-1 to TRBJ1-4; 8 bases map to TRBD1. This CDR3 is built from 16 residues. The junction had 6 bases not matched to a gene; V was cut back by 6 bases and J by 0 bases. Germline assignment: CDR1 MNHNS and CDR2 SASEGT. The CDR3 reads CASSRTGSATNEKLFF. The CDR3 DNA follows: TGTGCCAGCAGCCGGACAGGGTCTGCAACTAATGAAAAACTGTTTTTT.

DNA for the CDR3: TGTGCCAGCAGATTGCAACAGGGGCTGGCAGATACGCAGTATTTT. Protein product: CASRLQQGLADTQYF. The V gene is TRBV27, the J gene TRBJ2-3, with 7 bases aligning to TRBD1. The V segment lost 6 bases and the J segment 4 bases; nucleotides outside the gene matches: 10. The germline V gene encodes CDR1 MNHEY and CDR2 SMNVEV (reference sequence). CDR3 length: 15 amino acids.

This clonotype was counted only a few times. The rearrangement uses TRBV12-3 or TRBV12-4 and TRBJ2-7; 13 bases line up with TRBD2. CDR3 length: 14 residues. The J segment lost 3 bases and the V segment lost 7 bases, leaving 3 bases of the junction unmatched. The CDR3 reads CASTRTSGSYEQYF. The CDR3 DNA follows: TGTGCCAGCACTAGGACTAGCGGGAGCTACGAGCAGTACTTC.